This is a list of T cell receptor beta chains from one sample in a study of CD4 and CD8 cells across lung adenocarcinoma regions. MiXCR was run by TCRdb on the PCR reads, yielding one entry per CDR3 protein. This sample carries fewer than 30,000 distinct CDR3 sequences, 53% of them seen once, and the ten largest clones take about half. Material for sequencing was CD8+ T cells from the center of a lung tumor. The source of these receptors is a male donor with lung adenocarcinoma. The CD4 and CD8 labels of this study may be unreliable. The CDR3 runs from the conserved cysteine through the conserved F or W. The D gene is left open where the match is weak. Clone size is not always given. Where it is, it says once, few, many or a class for expanded clones.

clone size	J gene	D gene	V gene	CDR3 DNA	CDR3 protein
few	TRBJ1-5	.	TRBV3-1	TGTGCCAGCAGCCACAGCGGCAGAAATCAGCCCCAGCATTTT	CASSHSGRNQPQHF
.	TRBJ2-5	.	TRBV6-1	TGTGCCAGCAGCCTACAGTCCGGGAGCCAGGAGACCCAGTACTTC	CASSLQSGSQETQYF
few	TRBJ2-1	TRBD2	TRBV6-1	TGTGCCAGCAGGACGACTAGCGGGAGGGTCAATGAGCAGTTCTTC	CASRTTSGRVNEQFF
many	TRBJ2-7	.	TRBV6-1	TGTGCCAGCACAATAAGGAGCTCCTACGAGCAGTACTTC	CASTIRSSYEQYF
few	TRBJ2-5	.	TRBV20-1	TGCAGTGCGGGCCCCGGCGGCCAAGAGACCCAGTACTTC	CSAGPGGQETQYF
many	TRBJ2-1	TRBD1	TRBV4-2	TGTGCCAGCAGCTCTACAGGGACAGGGGATGTCAAGGCTAGCCCGATGTACTCCTACAATGAGCAGTTCTTC	CASSSTGTGDVKASPMYSYNEQFF
.	TRBJ2-5	.	TRBV6-1	TGTGCCAGCGGGGGAGCCGGGGCCGGGGACGAGGAGACCCAGTACTTC	CASGGAGAGDEETQYF
many	TRBJ2-6	TRBD1	TRBV27	TGTGCCAGCAGTATCTTTCGGACAGGTGGGGCCAACGTCCTGACTTTC	CASSIFRTGGANVLTF
once	TRBJ2-5	.	TRBV18	TGTGCCAGCTCACCAGCCAGGGCAGAGACCCAGTACTTC	CASSPARAETQYF
.	TRBJ2-3	.	TRBV6-1	TGTGCCAGCAGTGAATCGGGGCTGGGGGCCAGGGACACGCAGTATTTC	CASSESGLGARDTQYF
.	TRBJ2-6	.	TRBV6-1	TGTGCCAGCAGTGAGCAGGCTTCCTGCTCCTACGTCCTGACCTTC	CASSEQASCSYVLTF
medium-sized	TRBJ1-2	.	TRBV6-1	TGTGCCAGCAGTGGACCTGGGGACGGCTACTATGGCTACACCTTC	CASSGPGDGYYGYTF
many	TRBJ2-6	.	TRBV10-2	TGCGCCAGCAGATCCGCAGGGTTGGCCTCTGGGGCCAACGTCCTGACTTTC	CASRSAGLASGANVLTF
.	TRBJ2-5	.	TRBV6-1	TGTGCCAGCGCGGAGCTCGGGGCCGGGGACCGAGAGACCCAGTACTTC	CASAELGAGDRETQYF
.	TRBJ2-3	.	TRBV6-1	TGTGCCAGCGGGGGGGCCGGGGCACGGGACCGGGAGACCCAGTATTTT	CASGGAGARDRETQYF
.	TRBJ2-5	.	TRBV10-1	TGCGCCAGCAGAGCGGACCGCGTGAGCCGTGACCAAAAGACTCAGTACTTC	CASRADRVSRDQKTQYF
.	TRBJ2-3	.	TRBV6-5	TGTGCCAGCAGTTACTCGACGCTCCTTGTCACCGGTGAGCAGTATTTT	CASSYSTLLVTGEQYF
.	TRBJ2-1	.	TRBV20-1	TGCAGTGCTAGTAGGGGGTTTGACAATGAGCAGTTCTTC	CSASRGFDNEQFF
medium-sized	TRBJ2-7	TRBD1	TRBV27	TGTGCCAGCAGTTTTTACCCAGGGGGCCCCGAGTCCGAGCAGTACTTC	CASSFYPGGPESEQYF
.	TRBJ1-2	.	TRBV6-5	TGTGCCAGCAGTTACGACGCATCCTATGGCTACACCTTC	CASSYDASYGYTF
many	TRBJ2-4	.	TRBV12-3/TRBV12-4	TGTGCCAGCAGTTTTTCGGGGTGGTGGCTGGCCAAAAACATTCAGTACTTC	CASSFSGWWLAKNIQYF
once	TRBJ2-5	TRBD2	TRBV7-2	TGTGCCAGCAGCCGTCAAGCGGGAGAAGAGACCCAGTACTTC	CASSRQAGEETQYF
few	TRBJ1-2	.	TRBV10-3	TGTGCCATCACCGGGGGGAATGGCTACACCTTC	CAITGGNGYTF
.	TRBJ2-3	TRBD1	TRBV11-2	TGTGCCAGCAGCTTAGATTCCAGGGGGACAGATACGCAGTATTTT	CASSLDSRGTDTQYF
many	TRBJ2-5	.	TRBV7-6	TGTGCCAGCAGCTTGGTAGCGGAGGTCCAAGAGACCCAGTACTTC	CASSLVAEVQETQYF
medium-sized	TRBJ2-5	.	TRBV6-5	TGTGCCAGCAGTTACGGAGGGATGGGGGAGACCCAGTACTTC	CASSYGGMGETQYF
.	TRBJ2-3	.	TRBV4-1	TGCGCCAGCAGCCAAGTTATCGGGGGCGGGGCCCCAGATACGCAGTATTTC	CASSQVIGGGAPDTQYF
once	TRBJ2-7	.	TRBV6-1	TGTGCCAGCAGTGGAGCCGGGGCAGGGGTCGGGGATACGCAGTACTTC	CASSGAGAGVGDTQYF
.	TRBJ2-3	.	TRBV27	TGTGCCAGGGGTCTTGGGGGCGGGGGTACAGAGACGCAGTATTTT	CARGLGGGGTETQYF
.	TRBJ2-4	.	TRBV27	TGTGCCAGCAGCCTGAGGGGGGGCCGAGCCAAAGACATCCAGTACTTC	CASSLRGGRAKDIQYF
.	TRBJ2-5	.	TRBV7-2	TGTGCCAGCAGCACGGGGGCTACTATACAAGAGACCCAGTACTTC	CASSTGATIQETQYF
once	TRBJ1-1	.	TRBV30	TGTGCCTGGAGTTCGGGACCGGGGACGGGGACTGAAGCTTTCTTT	CAWSSGPGTGTEAFF
.	TRBJ2-4	TRBD1	TRBV10-2	TGCGCCGGCAGCAGGGGGTGTGACCAAAACATTCAGTACTTC	CAGSRGCDQNIQYF
many	TRBJ2-3	TRBD2	TRBV11-2	TGTGCCAGCAGGACAGAGGGGAGGGGAGATACGCAGTATTTT	CASRTEGRGDTQYF
.	TRBJ2-1	TRBD2	TRBV9	TGTGCCAGCAGCACTAGCGGGAGAGGGTCCTACAATGAGCAGTTCTTC	CASSTSGRGSYNEQFF
.	TRBJ2-4	.	TRBV27	TGTGCGGGCCTCGGGGGCCGAGACCAAGACATCCAGTACTTC	CAGLGGRDQDIQYF
once	TRBJ2-4	.	TRBV6-1	TGTGCCAGGGGTGAAGGAGAGGGTGACCAAGAGATCCAGTACTTC	CARGEGEGDQEIQYF
large	TRBJ2-3	TRBD2	TRBV6-1	TGTGCCAGCAGACTAGCGGGAGGGCCAGATACGCAGTATTTT	CASRLAGGPDTQYF
.	TRBJ2-2	TRBD2	TRBV9	TGTGCCAGCAGCGTAGCTGAAAGCGGGAGGGCCGGGGCCACCGGGGAGCTGTTTTTT	CASSVAESGRAGATGELFF
many	TRBJ1-6	.	TRBV27	TGTGCCAGCAGTTTAAGGACAGCGTCAAATTCACCCCTCCACTTT	CASSLRTASNSPLHF
many	TRBJ2-7	.	TRBV27	TGTGCCAGCAGTGCCCCCCCCTCCTACGAGCAGTACTTC	CASSAPPSYEQYF
.	TRBJ2-1	.	TRBV7-9	TGTGCCAGCAGCCCCCTCTACGAGCAGTTCTTC	CASSPLYEQFF
few	TRBJ2-7	.	TRBV20-1	TGCAGTGCTAGAGATCCCCGGACCTACGAGCAGTACTTC	CSARDPRTYEQYF
.	TRBJ2-5	TRBD1	TRBV5-1	TGCGCCAGCAGGACAGGGGAGACCCAGTACTTC	CASRTGETQYF
few	TRBJ2-3	.	TRBV10-1	TGCGCGGGCAGTGGGGGCCATGACCAAGATACCCAGTATTTT	CAGSGGHDQDTQYF
.	TRBJ1-2	TRBD1	TRBV6-1	TGTGCCAGCACCGGGACAGGGTACGAGTCTGGATCCATCTTT	CASTGTGYESGSIF
.	TRBJ2-3	TRBD2	TRBV7-2	TGTGCCAGCAGCTTAGCAGGAGCGGGGAGCAAAAACACGCAGTATTTT	CASSLAGAGSKNTQYF
medium-sized	TRBJ1-3	TRBD1	TRBV6-5	TGTGCCAGCAAAGGGGGACAGTACTCTGGAAACACCATATATTTT	CASKGGQYSGNTIYF
.	TRBJ2-3	TRBD2	TRBV6-5	TGTGCCAGCAGTTGGCTAGCGGGAAGCACAGATACGCAGTATTTT	CASSWLAGSTDTQYF
many	TRBJ1-2	.	TRBV7-8	TGTGCCAGCAGCCCGGCCCTCACCGGGATGAATGGCTACACCTTC	CASSPALTGMNGYTF
many	TRBJ2-2	.	TRBV4-1	TGCGCCAGCCGGGCCCTAGTAGGAGGCACCGGGGAGCTGTTTTTT	CASRALVGGTGELFF